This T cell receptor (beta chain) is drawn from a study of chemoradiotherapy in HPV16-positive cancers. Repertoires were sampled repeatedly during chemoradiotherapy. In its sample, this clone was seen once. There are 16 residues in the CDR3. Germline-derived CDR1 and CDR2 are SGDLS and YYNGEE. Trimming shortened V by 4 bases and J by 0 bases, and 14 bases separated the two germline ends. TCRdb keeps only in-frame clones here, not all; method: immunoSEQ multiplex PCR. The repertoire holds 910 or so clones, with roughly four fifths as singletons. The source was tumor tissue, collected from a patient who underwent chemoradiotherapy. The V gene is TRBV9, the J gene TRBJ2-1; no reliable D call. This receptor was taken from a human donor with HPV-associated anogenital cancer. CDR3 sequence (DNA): TGTGCCAGCAGCTCACCAGCCCCCAGCTCCTACAATGAGCAGTTCTTC. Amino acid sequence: CASSSPAPSSYNEQFF. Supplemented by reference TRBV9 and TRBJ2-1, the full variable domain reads DSGVTQTPKHLITATGQRVTLRCSPRSGDLSVYWYQQSLDQGLQFLIQYYNGEERAKGNILERFSAQQFPDLHSELNLSSLELGDSALYFCASSSPAPSSYNEQFFGPGTRLTVL.